The present TCR beta chain was sequenced within a study of T cells in Graves' hyperthyroidism and ophthalmopathy. The CDR3 contains 13 residues. The germline V gene has CDR1 MNHEY and CDR2 SMNVEV (reference sequence). The V end lost 6 bases, the J end lost 1 base, and 4 bases lay between the germline ends. Amplification of TCR beta CDR3 regions used RNA as the template. HTBI primers drove first-round RT-PCR of the TCR CDR3. TCRdb re-analysed the multiplex PCR reads in MiXCR, keeping a single row per CDR3 protein. Found here are 400,000 to 500,000 distinct CDR3 sequences, roughly an eighth of them singletons; the top ten hold more than 4.5%. This clonotype was seen more than once but under ten times.

V is TRBV27 and J is TRBJ2-6; no firm D call. The TCR originated in a woman aged 18 to 35 with Graves' hyperthyroidism. Sequencing was performed on blood. DNA of the CDR3: TGTGCCAGCAGATTTTCTGGGGCCAACGTCCTGACTTTC. It is translated as CASRFSGANVLTF. Together with reference TRBV27 and TRBJ2-6, the CDR3 gives the full variable domain: EAQVTQNPRYLITVTGKKLTVTCSQNMNHEYMSWYRQDPGLGLRQIYYSMNVEVTDKGDVPEGYKVSRKEKRNFPLILESPSPNQTSLYFCASRFSGANVLTFGAGSRLTVL.